A selection of T cell receptor beta chains follows, all from one sample in a study of T cell responses to AZD1222 COVID-19 vaccine. Sequenced by immunoSEQ multiplex PCR; TCRdb stores in-frame clones only, minus some. Of under 300,000 clones in the sample, approximately 95% are singletons; the top ten hold 0.5% to 0.7%. This sample comprised peripheral blood, obtained on day 0 of AZD1222 vaccination. These receptors were collected from an adult in good health. CDR3s include the opening cysteine and the closing phenylalanine or tryptophan. A D gene is named only where the DNA matches it firmly. Not all rows give a size; the values are once, few, many and, for expanded clones, a class.

J gene | D gene | V gene | clone size | CDR3 DNA | CDR3 protein
TRBJ2-2 | TRBD2 | TRBV27 | NA | TGTGCCAGCAGTGCTAGCGGTGCCACCGGGGAGCTGTTTTTT | CASSASGATGELFF
TRBJ1-6 | TRBD1 | TRBV2 | NA | TGTGCCAGCACCGGACAGGGTTCTTCACCCCTCCACTTT | CASTGQGSSPLHF
TRBJ1-2 | NA | TRBV2 | once | TGTGCCAGCATAGGTGGTTACTATGGCTACACCTTC | CASIGGYYGYTF
TRBJ2-1 | NA | TRBV27 | NA | TGTGCCAGCAGATCCACCGGGCTCAGGGGTGAGCAGTTCTTC | CASRSTGLRGEQFF
TRBJ1-6 | NA | TRBV3-1/TRBV3-2 | NA | TGTGCCAGCAGCCCCGGCGGGCCCCTCCACTTT | CASSPGGPLHF
TRBJ1-3 | NA | TRBV7-2 | NA | TGTGCCAGCAGCTCCTCATCTGGAAACACCATATATTTT | CASSSSSGNTIYF
TRBJ2-1 | NA | TRBV27 | NA | TGTGCCAGCAGTTTATGGAAGTCGTACAATGAGCAGTTCTTC | CASSLWKSYNEQFF
TRBJ1-1 | NA | TRBV28 | NA | TGTGCCAGCAGTTCTCCGGGCGGGTACACTGAAGCTTTCTTT | CASSSPGGYTEAFF
TRBJ1-6 | TRBD1 | TRBV28 | NA | TGTGCCAGCAGTTCCCGGGACAGGGGTTACTCACCCCTCCACTTT | CASSSRDRGYSPLHF
TRBJ2-3 | NA | TRBV24-1 | NA | TGTGCCACCAGTGACCCGGATACGCAGTATTTT | CATSDPDTQYF
TRBJ2-3 | NA | TRBV7-2 | NA | TGTGCCAGCAGCTTACGGATTACCACAGATACGCAGTATTTT | CASSLRITTDTQYF
TRBJ2-7 | NA | TRBV2 | NA | TGTGCCAGCAGCTCCCTCCGGACTCAGAACGAGCAGTACTTC | CASSSLRTQNEQYF
TRBJ1-2 | NA | TRBV21-1 | NA | TGTGCCAGCAGCAAAGTCGAAGGGGACAGGCCTAACTATGGCTACACCTTC | CASSKVEGDRPNYGYTF
TRBJ2-7 | NA | TRBV7-2 | NA | TGTGCCAGCAGCCCCATGACGGGATCCTACGAGCAGTACTTC | CASSPMTGSYEQYF
TRBJ2-1 | TRBD2 | TRBV28 | NA | TGTGCCAGCAGTCCCAGCGGGGGCGGGGGCAATGAGCAGTTCTTC | CASSPSGGGGNEQFF
TRBJ2-6 | NA | TRBV10-2 | NA | TGCGCCAGCAGTGAGTTGGCAGCCTCTGGGGCCAACGTCCTGACTTTC | CASSELAASGANVLTF
TRBJ2-7 | TRBD2 | TRBV6-6 | NA | TGTGCCAGCAGCAGGGACTACTCCTACGAGCAGTACTTC | CASSRDYSYEQYF
TRBJ2-1 | TRBD2 | TRBV7-6 | NA | TGTGCCAGCAGCCGGCCTAGCGGGACTTACAATGAGCAGTTCTTC | CASSRPSGTYNEQFF
TRBJ2-6 | NA | TRBV3-1/TRBV3-2 | NA | TGTGCCAGCAGCCAAGAGACCGGGGCCAACGTCCTGACTTTC | CASSQETGANVLTF
TRBJ1-1 | NA | TRBV28 | NA | TGTGCCAGCAGCCAGGGACGGATCACTGAAGCTTTCTTT | CASSQGRITEAFF